The TCR beta chain under discussion was sequenced for a study of blood T cell repertoires in COVID-19. Looking at the study overall: The origin of the acute and convalescent COVID-19 samples was the United States, Italy and Spain. T cells, B-cell-depleted T cells, or PBMCs provided the cDNA or gDNA that served as material.

This CDR3 has 11 residues. Between the trimmed V and J ends, which lost 4 bases and 5 bases, there was a span of 3 bases. Germline V gene data show CDR1 as WNHNN and CDR2 as SYGVQD (reference sequence). Method: immunoSEQ multiplex PCR; TCRdb's copy keeps in-frame clones and lacks some. The sample carries around 180,000 clones, around 80% recorded once. The J gene is TRBJ2-1, the V gene TRBV10-1; D is ambiguous. Specimen: peripheral blood. This receptor was obtained from a man between 65 and 85 years old with active or convalescent COVID-19. The CDR3 loop is CASSGDNEQFF. CDR3 in DNA: TGCGCCAGCAGTGGAGACAATGAGCAGTTCTTC.